This T cell receptor beta chain was observed in a study of blood T cells in healthy people across ages. Healthy Caucasians from Russia aged roughly 6 to 100 served as donors. Each sample yielded at least 6 million isolated PBMCs. A J-beta primer mix and a sample-barcoded 5' primer were used in a second PCR of about 6 to 12 cycles. There were at least 3 million CDR3-containing paired-end reads obtained from each sample. TCRdb recomputed calls from the 5' RACE reads with MiXCR, one row per CDR3 protein. The data show under 2,000,000 distinct CDR3 sequences, roughly 50% seen once. CDR3 length: 13 residues. CDR1 and CDR2 (germline): SQVTM, ANQGSEA. Trimming cost V 7 bases and J 5 bases; bases outside gene matches: 10. This clonotype was counted at least ten times.

This TCR came from a woman aged 40-49 years in good health. The specimen sequenced was blood. The chain joins TRBV29-1 to TRBJ2-5, with TRBD1 identical over 7 bases. CDR3 nucleotide sequence: TGCAGCGGTGGAAGACAGGGATGGGAGACCCAGTACTTC. Translation gives CSGGRQGWETQYF.